Following are 26 T cell receptor beta chains from one sample sequenced in a study of shared clonotypes between healthy human individuals. Generated by immunoSEQ multiplex PCR, the TCRdb table keeps only in-frame clones and is missing some. The table includes about 2.4 million clones, 90% to 95% detected once. Sequences were obtained from naive CD4+ T cells sorted from blood. Subset in this sample: CD45RA+ positively selected. All receptors derive from a man between 18 and 29 years old in good health.

CDR3 DNA sequence: TGCGCCAGCAGCCAACTTGGACTCAGGGACGAGCAGTACTTC. Its translation: CASSQLGLRDEQYF. This chain joins TRBV4-1 and TRBJ2-7, with D tentatively TRBD1 or TRBD2 (5 bases each). The CDR3 is 14 amino acids. Germline loops: CDR1 MGHRA, CDR2 YSYEKL. V was pared by 2 bases and J by 5 bases, with 13 bases between.

The rearrangement links TRBV28 to TRBJ2-3; 9 bases align to TRBD2. This CDR3 region has 15 residues. CDR1 is MDHEN, CDR2 SYDVKM, per germline. The J segment lost 5 bases and the V segment lost 4 bases, leaving 7 bases of the junction unmatched. The CDR3 reads CASSSPGLARDTQYF. The CDR3 DNA sequence: TGTGCCAGCAGTTCACCGGGACTAGCAAGAGATACGCAGTATTTT. Based on the CDR3 plus reference TRBV28 and TRBJ2-3, the full variable domain is DVKVTQSSRYLVKRTGEKVFLECVQDMDHENMFWYRQDPGLGLRLIYFSYDVKMKEKGDIPEGYSVSREKKERFSLILESASTNQTSMYLCASSSPGLARDTQYFGPGTRLTVL.

V is TRBV5-1 and J is TRBJ1-1; D uncertain. The length of the CDR3 is 16 residues. V was clipped by 0 bases and J by 0 bases, with 12 bases between them. Looked up from germline, CDR1 is SGHRS and CDR2 is YFSETQ. The CDR3 nucleotides are TGCGCCAGCAGCTTGGTTCGAGGAGGATTGAACACTGAAGCTTTCTTT. It encodes CASSLVRGGLNTEAFF. The full variable domain, in which reference TRBV5-1 and TRBJ1-1 provide the parts outside the CDR3, is KAGVTQTPRYLIKTRGQQVTLSCSPISGHRSVSWYQQTPGQGLQFLFEYFSETQRNKGNFPGRFSGRQFSNSRSEMNVSTLELGDSALYLCASSLVRGGLNTEAFFGQGTRLTVV.

This rearrangement joins TRBV5-1 to TRBJ1-4; D is perhaps TRBD1 (5 bases). This CDR3 has 15 residues. The V end lost 0 bases, the J end lost 4 bases, and 10 bases lay between the germline ends. CDR1 SGHRS and CDR2 YFSETQ come from the germline V gene. This CDR3 is CASSLEGTYNEKLFF. CDR3 nucleotide sequence: TGCGCCAGCAGCTTGGAAGGGACCTATAATGAAAAACTGTTTTTT.

V is TRBV2 and J is TRBJ1-6; tentatively, D is TRBD1 (5 bases). The CDR3 sequence is 14 residues long. Deletions cut 4 bases from V and 7 bases from J, with 11 bases between. Per the germline V gene, CDR1 is SNHLY and CDR2 is FYNNEI. CDR3 coding DNA: TGTGCCAGCAGTGGGGACCCGCAAAATTCACCCCTCCACTTT. It is translated as CASSGDPQNSPLHF.

The CDR3 DNA follows: TGTGCCAGCAGTGCCCCGGGTCGCCTTAAGGATACGCAGTATTTT. The encoded protein is CASSAPGRLKDTQYF. The chain is built from TRBV27 and TRBJ2-3, with D unclear. The length of the CDR3 is 15 residues. Trimming pared 5 bases from V and 6 bases from J, leaving 18 bases between. CDR1 MNHEY and CDR2 SMNVEV come from the germline V gene (reference sequence).

V usage is TRBV5-1 and J usage is TRBJ1-1; D ambiguous. The CDR3 covers 11 residues. V was cut by 5 bases and J by 7 bases, with 9 bases left in between. The V gene's germline CDR1 is SGHRS and CDR2 YFSETQ. The CDR3 is CASRAQREAFF. Here the CDR3 DNA reads TGCGCCAGCAGAGCACAGCGTGAAGCTTTCTTT.

The chain links TRBV5-5 to TRBJ2-7, with D unresolved. The germline CDR1 and CDR2 sequences are SGHKS and YYEKEE (reference sequence). The length of the CDR3 is 15 residues. The V end lost 0 bases, the J end lost 3 bases, and 13 bases lay between the germline ends. The CDR3 DNA reads as TGTGCCAGCAGCTTGGTCATCGGCAGCCTCTACGAGCAGTACTTC. This translates into CASSLVIGSLYEQYF.

The J gene is TRBJ2-2, the V gene TRBV25-1; D is unresolved. Per germline, CDR1 MGHDK and CDR2 SYGVNS. The CDR3 runs to 14 residues. V lost 1 base and J lost 7, with 10 bases in between. The CDR3 bases are TGTGCCAGCAGTGAATTCTGGAGAAACGGGGAGCTGTTTTTT. Amino acids: CASSEFWRNGELFF.

In this sample, this clone turned up a few times. The identical CDR3 is also encoded by other nucleotide sequences in the sample. The rearrangement uses TRBV29-1 and TRBJ1-1, with 7 nucleotides matching TRBD1. The length of the CDR3 is 12 residues. CDR1 and CDR2 (germline): SQVTM, ANQGSEA. J was trimmed by 0 bases and V by 7 bases; bases with no gene match: 2. The CDR3 DNA is TGCAGCGCGGGACAGATGAACACTGAAGCTTTCTTT. It specifies CSAGQMNTEAFF.

J is TRBJ1-2 and V is TRBV10-1, with a tentative D call TRBD1 (6 bases). With 5 bases removed from V and 4 bases from J, the gap between germline ends came to 23 bases. Per germline, CDR1 WNHNN and CDR2 SYGVQD (reference sequence). The CDR3 length is 17 residues. CDR3 sequence reads: CASSSDRDTPSLYGYTF. The CDR3 nucleotides are TGCGCCAGCAGTTCGGACCGGGACACTCCCTCGCTCTATGGCTACACCTTC.

The chain is built from TRBV11-2 and TRBJ1-3; D gene uncertain. V shed 1 base and J shed 0 bases, with 10 bases lying between them. CDR3 length equals 16 residues. In germline, CDR1 is SGHAT, CDR2 FQNNGV. The CDR3 DNA is TGTGCCAGCAGCTTAGCACTCGGAGGCTCTGGAAACACCATATATTTT. This codes for CASSLALGGSGNTIYF.

V gene TRBV7-9 combines with J gene TRBJ1-4, with D maybe TRBD1 (5 bases). The CDR3 is made up of 16 amino acids. V was cut by 5 bases and J by 1 base, with 14 bases left in between. Germline V gives CDR1 SEHNR, CDR2 FQNEAQ (reference sequence). This chain's CDR3 is CASSPSDMGTNEKLFF. In DNA, the CDR3 is TGTGCCAGCAGCCCGTCGGACATGGGAACTAATGAAAAACTGTTTTTT.

This sequence joins TRBV6-1 and TRBJ2-3; tentatively, D is TRBD1 (5 bases). The CDR3 totals 15 residues. V dropped 8 bases and J dropped 3 bases, with 18 bases sitting between them. The germline V gene has CDR1 MNHNS and CDR2 SASEGT. CDR3 sequence (DNA): TGTGCCAGCCGTCGAGTGGCGGCAGGGACAGATACGCAGTATTTT. Amino acid sequence: CASRRVAAGTDTQYF.

Concerning this clone: A read error may produce the germline difference seen at one junction end. Distinct nucleotide sequences in the sample also encode this CDR3. The DNA of the CDR3 is TGTGCCTGGAGTGTACAGGGCACGGATACGCAGTATTTT. It is translated as CAWSVQGTDTQYF. This chain uses TRBV30 with TRBJ2-3; the D gene is possibly TRBD1 (6 bases). Germline loops: CDR1 GTSNPN, CDR2 SVGIG (reference sequence). This CDR3 contains 13 residues. The full variable domain, completed using reference TRBV30 and TRBJ2-3, is SQTIHQWPATLVQPVGSPLSLECTVEGTSNPNLYWYRQAAGRGLQLLFYSVGIGQISSEVPQNLSASRPQDRQFILSSKKLLLSDSGFYLCAWSVQGTDTQYFGPGTRLTVL.

The chain employs TRBV10-3 and TRBJ2-3, with TRBD1 matching 7 bases. Germline assignment: CDR1 ENHRY and CDR2 SYGVKD. CDR3 length: 15 amino acids. J was trimmed by 2 bases and V by 4 bases; bases with no gene match: 6. CDR3 residues: CAISGDRVLTDTQYF. In nucleotides, the CDR3 is TGTGCCATCAGTGGAGACAGGGTCCTCACAGATACGCAGTATTTT.

The genes are TRBV9 and TRBJ1-2; D gene uncertain. In germline, CDR1 is SGDLS, CDR2 YYNGEE. The V end was cut by 3 bases, the J end by 2 bases, with 8 bases between. This CDR3 is built from 13 residues. CDR3 sequence reads: CASSGDGNYGYTF. Here the CDR3 DNA reads TGTGCCAGCAGCGGTGACGGGAACTATGGCTACACCTTC.

V gene TRBV2 combines with J gene TRBJ2-7; D possibly corresponds to TRBD1 (6 bases). The CDR3 runs 13 residues. Trimming took off 9 bases at V and 3 bases at J, with 15 bases between the two ends. Germline loops: CDR1 SNHLY, CDR2 FYNNEI. CDR3 coding DNA: TGTGCCAGTTCGACAGGCTTAGACTACGAGCAGTACTTC. Translation gives CASSTGLDYEQYF.

In its sample, this clone was seen a few times. The chain uses TRBV6-5 and TRBJ1-6; D unclear. CDR3 length: 13 amino acids. CDR1 and CDR2 (germline): MNHEY, SVGAGI. Trimming cost V 2 bases and J 13 bases, with 12 bases left between them. The CDR3 loop reads CASSYAVRFPLHF. For the CDR3, the DNA is TGTGCCAGCAGTTACGCTGTCCGTTTTCCCCTCCACTTT.

The chain employs TRBV7-9 and TRBJ1-3; no clear D gene. The CDR3 is made up of 15 amino acids. V was cut by 0 bases and J by 2 bases, with 8 bases left in between. The germline V gene encodes CDR1 SEHNR and CDR2 FQNEAQ (reference sequence). The CDR3 region is CASSLAGATGNTIYF. For the CDR3, the DNA is TGTGCCAGCAGCTTAGCGGGAGCCACTGGAAACACCATATATTTT.

The V and J genes are TRBV10-2 and TRBJ1-1, with D possibly being TRBD1 (6 bases). The V and J ends lost 3 bases and 10 bases respectively, with 15 bases between them. The germline CDR1 and CDR2 sequences are WSHSY and SAAADI. The CDR3 is made up of 13 amino acids. The CDR3 DNA sequence: TGCGCCAGCAGTGATGTAAGGGGGGTGGTAGCTTTCTTT. Translation gives CASSDVRGVVAFF.

The chain carries TRBV5-6 and TRBJ2-7, with no clear D. The germline V and J ends were trimmed by 0 bases and 1 base, with 8 bases remaining between them. This CDR3 has 14 amino acids. Germline loops: CDR1 SGHDT, CDR2 YYEEEE. CDR3 sequence reads: CASSLVPLSYEQYF. As DNA, the CDR3 is TGTGCCAGCAGCTTGGTGCCACTATCCTACGAGCAGTACTTC.

CDR3 loop: CASSEGGASTYEQYF. Written as DNA, the CDR3 is TGTGCCAGCAGTGAGGGGGGGGCGTCCACCTACGAGCAGTACTTC. The rearrangement links TRBV2 to TRBJ2-7, with D possibly being TRBD2 (7 bases). Germline CDR1 SNHLY, CDR2 FYNNEI. The CDR3 totals 15 residues. Trimming took off 3 bases at V and 2 bases at J, with 14 bases between the two ends.

The rearrangement links TRBV5-4 to TRBJ2-7; 7 bases align to TRBD2. The CDR3 has 18 amino acids. Germline CDR1 is SGHNT and CDR2 is YYREEE (reference sequence). The V and J ends lost 0 bases and 0 bases, in that order; junction bases with no gene match: 12. The CDR3 bases are TGTGCCAGCAGCTTGGAGGCTAGCGGAGGCGGGAGCTCCTACGAGCAGTACTTC. Translated, it gives CASSLEASGGGSSYEQYF.

For this clone: Different DNA sequences within this sample yield the same CDR3. The rearrangement links TRBV19 to TRBJ1-2, with TRBD1 as a possible D gene (6 bases). V was cut by 5 bases and J by 2 bases, with 12 bases left in between. This CDR3 has 14 residues. The germline V gene has CDR1 LNHDA and CDR2 SQIVND (reference sequence). The CDR3 DNA follows: TGTGCCAGTAGTCCCAGGGGAACCAACTATGGCTACACCTTC. The encoded protein is CASSPRGTNYGYTF.

This chain joins TRBV19 and TRBJ1-2; maybe TRBD1 (5 bases). Germline V gene sequence: CDR1 LNHDA, CDR2 SQIVND (reference sequence). V was clipped by 8 bases and J by 3 bases, with 22 bases between them. CDR3 size: 16 residues. DNA for the CDR3: TGTGCCAGTTCTACGACCCTGGACCACAGGTACTATGGCTACACCTTC. Translation gives CASSTTLDHRYYGYTF.